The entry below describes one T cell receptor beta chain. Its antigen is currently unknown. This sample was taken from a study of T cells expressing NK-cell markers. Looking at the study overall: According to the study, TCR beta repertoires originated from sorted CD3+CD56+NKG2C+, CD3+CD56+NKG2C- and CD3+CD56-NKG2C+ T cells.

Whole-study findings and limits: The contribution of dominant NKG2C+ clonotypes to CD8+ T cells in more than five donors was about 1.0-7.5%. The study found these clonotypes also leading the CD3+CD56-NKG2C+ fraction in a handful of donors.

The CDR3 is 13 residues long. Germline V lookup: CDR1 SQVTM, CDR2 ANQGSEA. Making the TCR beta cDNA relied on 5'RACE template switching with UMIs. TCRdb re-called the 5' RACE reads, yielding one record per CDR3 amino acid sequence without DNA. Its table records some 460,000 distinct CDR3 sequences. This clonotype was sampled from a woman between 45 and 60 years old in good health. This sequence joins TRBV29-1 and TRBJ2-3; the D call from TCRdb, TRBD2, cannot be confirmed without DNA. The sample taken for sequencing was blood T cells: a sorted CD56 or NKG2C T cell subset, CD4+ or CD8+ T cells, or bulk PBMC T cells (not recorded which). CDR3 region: CSARLGSTDTQYF.